This record covers a single TCR beta chain. Antigen unknown. These data originate in a study of cytomegalovirus exposure and HLA in healthy donors. Per germline, CDR1 SGHVS and CDR2 FNYEAQ. V lost 3 bases, J lost 3 bases, and 6 bases lay in between. CDR3 size: 12 residues. A multiplex PCR was run with 60 Vbeta primers and 13 Jbeta primers. The authors' processing: In a later analysis, 80 million or so unique TCR beta chains included roughly 11 million shared by two or more donors. Assay used: immunoSEQ multiplex PCR; TCRdb lists only in-frame clones, some missing. That table is the source of V, J and clone size, and D and trimming were worked out from the DNA. The table lists 60,000 to 85,000 clones, roughly two thirds of them singletons. Study-level results: TRBV6-2, TRBV6-3 and other indistinguishable V segments were excluded. A later analysis by the authors found several of the most significant clusters apparently linked to common viral pathogens. At a 0.05 false discovery rate, a later analysis found 15,000 to 20,000 TCR beta sequences to be associated with HLA alleles.

The TCR was taken from a man aged 55 to 70 in good health and CMV-seropositive. J is TRBJ2-7 and V is TRBV7-6; no clear D gene. What was sequenced was PBMCs. CDR3 coding DNA: TGTGCCAGCAGCTTTGCAGGCTACGAGCAGTACTTC. Translating it yields CASSFAGYEQYF.